In its sample, the clone carrying this T cell receptor beta chain was seen once. The CDR3 sequence is 13 residues long. Per the germline V gene, CDR1 is MDHEN and CDR2 is SYDVKM. Trimming stripped 6 bases from V and 0 bases from J, with 8 bases between. This entry is derived from a study of blood T cell repertoires in COVID-19. Study overall: There were acute and convalescent COVID-19 samples, and they came from the United States, Italy and Spain. In each case, the material was cDNA or gDNA derived from T cells, B-cell-depleted T cells, or PBMCs.

The authors' processing: By means of reference gene primer amplification, nucleated cell counts were estimated. Using immunoSEQ multiplex PCR, the repertoire was profiled, and TCRdb retains in-frame clones only, with some absent. The DNA was the basis for D and trimming; V, J and clone size are from that table. The profile covers some 270,000 clones, with 89% appearing a single time and 4.6% taken by the ten largest. This rearrangement joins TRBV28 to TRBJ1-1; D not resolved. This receptor was taken from a woman aged 40 to 50 who had recovered from COVID-19. Sequenced material: peripheral blood. The CDR3 nucleotides are TGTGCCAGCAGGAATGAGATGAACACTGAAGCTTTCTTT. This encodes CASRNEMNTEAFF.